A single sample is the source of the 30 T cell receptor beta chains below, sequenced in a study of blood T cell repertoires in COVID-19. Repertoires were generated with immunoSEQ multiplex PCR, while TCRdb's copy carries only in-frame clones and drops some. This sample yields some 90,000 clones, of which 80% are seen a single time; 10% belongs to the top ten. The sample consisted of peripheral blood. Source of these receptors: a woman in her 70s with acute or convalescent COVID-19.

The J gene is TRBJ1-5, the V gene TRBV6-1; weak D call: TRBD1 (5 bases). This CDR3 region has 16 residues. Germline CDR1 is MNHNS and CDR2 is SASEGT. Trimming removed 2 bases at V and 0 bases at J, with 11 bases between. The CDR3 here is CASSERGWNSNQPQHF. In DNA form, the CDR3 reads TGTGCCAGCAGTGAAAGGGGTTGGAATAGCAATCAGCCCCAGCATTTT.

The chain employs TRBV30 and TRBJ2-6; 9 bases map to TRBD1. The V segment lost 5 bases and the J segment 0 bases; nucleotides outside the gene matches: 11. Germline CDR1 GTSNPN, CDR2 SVGIG (reference sequence). The CDR3 consists of 18 residues. This CDR3 reads CAWSRRRTGASGANVLTF. In nucleotides, the CDR3 is TGTGCCTGGTCGAGGAGGCGGACAGGGGCCTCTGGGGCCAACGTCCTGACTTTC.

The chain employs TRBV5-4 and TRBJ2-3; 9 bases match TRBD1. The germline CDR1 and CDR2 sequences are SGHNT and YYREEE (reference sequence). This CDR3 contains 15 residues. Trimming removed 3 bases from V and 1 base from J; junction bases left unmatched: 3. CDR3 protein: CASSSGQGRTDTQYF. CDR3 DNA: TGTGCCAGCAGCTCGGGACAGGGCCGCACAGATACGCAGTATTTT.

This clone occurred a few times. This chain links TRBV2 with TRBJ2-3, with 10 bases that match TRBD1. Trimming took 10 bases from V and 2 from J; bases not matched to a gene: 9. The CDR3 extends over 15 amino acids. Germline-derived CDR1 and CDR2 are SNHLY and FYNNEI. The CDR3: CATTTGGFSTDTQYF. CDR3 bases: TGTGCCACTACGACAGGGGGCTTTTCCACAGATACGCAGTATTTT.

The chain combines TRBV19 with TRBJ1-1; no reliable D call. Germline assignment: CDR1 LNHDA and CDR2 SQIVND (reference sequence). V dropped 4 bases and J dropped 1 base, with 13 bases sitting between them. This CDR3 is built from 15 residues. The CDR3 reads CASSSSLTGNTEAFF. The DNA of the CDR3 is TGTGCCAGTAGTAGCTCCCTTACGGGGAACACTGAAGCTTTCTTT.

This clone was observed a handful of times. The V gene is TRBV19, the J gene TRBJ2-7; 9 bases agree with TRBD1. The CDR3 spans 15 residues. The germline V gene has CDR1 LNHDA and CDR2 SQIVND (reference sequence). Germline trimming cut 3 bases from V and 5 bases from J; bases unmatched to any gene: 8. CDR3 in amino acids: CASSMPGTGFDEQYF. CDR3 DNA: TGTGCCAGTAGTATGCCCGGGACAGGGTTCGACGAGCAGTACTTC.

This clone was detected once. This rearrangement joins TRBV2 to TRBJ2-5; D is perhaps TRBD2 (6 bases). The CDR3 runs 14 residues. In germline, CDR1 is SNHLY, CDR2 FYNNEI. Trimming removed 6 bases from V and 2 bases from J, with 13 bases in between. The CDR3 region is CASSPKTRQETQYF. CDR3 nucleotide sequence: TGTGCCAGCAGCCCAAAGACTAGACAAGAGACCCAGTACTTC.

The chain employs TRBV7-9 and TRBJ2-3; 8 bases are shared with TRBD2. CDR1 is SEHNR, CDR2 FQNEAQ, per germline (reference sequence). Unmatched junction bases numbered 12, after V lost 5 bases and J lost 2 bases. This CDR3 contains 17 residues. The CDR3 bases are TGTGCCAGCAGCCTAGGGGTTACGGGGGGGATCACAGATACGCAGTATTTT. Translating it yields CASSLGVTGGITDTQYF.

The rearrangement uses TRBV27 and TRBJ2-7; 10 bases are shared with TRBD2. V trimming: 4 bases; J trimming: 1 base; junction bases outside the gene matches: 1. This CDR3 comprises 14 residues. CDR1 is MNHEY and CDR2 is SMNVEV in the germline V gene (reference sequence). In DNA form, the CDR3 reads TGTGCCAGCAGTTCGGGACTAGCGTCCTACGAGCAGTACTTC. As protein: CASSSGLASYEQYF.

This clone was found a few times. The rearrangement links TRBV11-2 to TRBJ2-2; 9 positions agree with TRBD2. The CDR3 runs 16 residues. Germline V gene data show CDR1 as SGHAT and CDR2 as FQNNGV. J lost 4 bases, V lost 6 bases, and 9 bases had no gene match. The CDR3 protein is CASSFGTSMSTGELFF. In DNA, the CDR3 is TGTGCCAGCAGTTTTGGGACTAGCATGTCCACCGGGGAGCTGTTTTTT.

The chain employs TRBV28 and TRBJ1-1; D is undetermined. Trimming took off 11 bases at V and 0 bases at J, with 10 bases between the two ends. Germline V CDR1 and CDR2: MDHEN, SYDVKM. There are 12 residues in the CDR3. CDR3 DNA: TGTGCCGCAGAGGCCGTGAACACTGAAGCTTTCTTT. Translated: CAAEAVNTEAFF.

The V and J genes are TRBV11-3 and TRBJ2-5; TRBD2 aligns across 9 bases. With V trimmed by 1 base and J by 2 bases, 5 bases remained unmatched. This CDR3 has 16 amino acids. Germline V gene sequence: CDR1 SGHNT, CDR2 YENEEA. The CDR3 sequence is CASSLGGLAGQETQYF. DNA for the CDR3: TGTGCCAGCAGCTTAGGAGGGCTAGCGGGGCAAGAGACCCAGTACTTC.

V gene TRBV19 combines with J gene TRBJ2-7, with 8 nucleotides matching TRBD1. Germline CDR1 and CDR2: LNHDA and SQIVND (reference sequence). V gave up 4 bases and J gave up 5 bases; unmatched junction bases: 7. The CDR3 runs 14 residues. The CDR3 loop is CASSTVDRVNEQYF. The CDR3 DNA follows: TGTGCCAGTAGTACTGTGGACAGGGTGAACGAGCAGTACTTC.

The rearrangement uses TRBV28 and TRBJ1-2; tentatively, D is TRBD1 (6 bases). CDR1 and CDR2 from the germline V gene are MDHEN and SYDVKM. The CDR3 extends over 14 amino acids. Trimming took 4 bases from V and 5 from J, leaving 14 bases between them. In nucleotides, the CDR3 is TGTGCCAGCAGTTGGTCTGGGACAACTTATGGCTACACCTTC. This gives the protein CASSWSGTTYGYTF.

The gene calls are TRBV7-9 and TRBJ2-2, with a tentative D call TRBD1 (6 bases). V dropped 2 bases and J dropped 4 bases, with 11 bases sitting between them. From germline, CDR1 is SEHNR and CDR2 FQNEAQ (reference sequence). The CDR3 is 15 amino acids. Here the CDR3 DNA reads TGTGCCAGCAGCTTAAGCTCCAGGGGCACCGGGGAGCTGTTTTTT. This translates into CASSLSSRGTGELFF.

A few counts support this clone. As DNA, the CDR3 is TGTGCCAGCAGCTTATGGGGGGATGGCACTGAAGCTTTCTTT. It codes for CASSLWGDGTEAFF. V is TRBV7-2 and J is TRBJ1-1, with D possibly TRBD1 on 5 matching bases. V lost 2 bases and J 4 bases, leaving 11 bases between the germline ends. Germline CDR1 is SGHTA and CDR2 is FQGNSA. The CDR3 runs 14 residues.

The chain combines TRBV30 with TRBJ1-1; 10 nucleotides match TRBD1. This CDR3 spans 13 amino acids. CDR1 GTSNPN and CDR2 SVGIG come from the germline V gene (reference sequence). V was pared by 4 bases and J by 11 bases, with 10 bases of the junction left unmatched. This CDR3 is CAWNRDRGYLAFF. The CDR3 nucleotides are TGTGCCTGGAACCGGGACAGGGGTTATCTGGCTTTCTTT. Together with reference TRBV30 and TRBJ1-1, the CDR3 gives the full variable domain: SQTIHQWPATLVQPVGSPLSLECTVEGTSNPNLYWYRQAAGRGLQLLFYSVGIGQISSEVPQNLSASRPQDRQFILSSKKLLLSDSGFYLCAWNRDRGYLAFFGQGTRLTVV.

This sequence joins TRBV7-9 and TRBJ1-4; no clear D gene. Trimming cost V 10 bases and J 6 bases, with 12 bases left between them. The CDR3 has 12 residues. Germline V lookup: CDR1 SEHNR, CDR2 FQNEAQ (reference sequence). The CDR3 loop is CATKGGDEKLFF. The CDR3 DNA reads as TGTGCCACCAAAGGCGGCGATGAAAAACTGTTTTTT.

The chain uses TRBV4-2 and TRBJ1-2; no definite D call. Trimming pared 0 bases from V and 4 bases from J, leaving 6 bases between. The CDR3 extends over 13 amino acids. The germline V gene encodes CDR1 LGHNA and CDR2 YNFKEQ. As DNA, the CDR3 is TGTGCCAGCAGCCAAGATCGGAGCTATGGCTACACCTTC. Translation gives CASSQDRSYGYTF.

The V call is TRBV28, the J call TRBJ2-7; 7 bases line up with TRBD1. CDR3 length equals 15 residues. Germline loops: CDR1 MDHEN, CDR2 SYDVKM. The J segment lost 3 bases and the V segment lost 4 bases, leaving 9 bases of the junction unmatched. The CDR3 DNA sequence: TGTGCCAGCAGTTCATCGACAGGGTCTCTCTACGAGCAGTACTTC. This encodes CASSSSTGSLYEQYF.

This clone showed up just a few times. The chain recombines TRBV30 with TRBJ1-4; D ambiguous. Germline V gene sequence: CDR1 GTSNPN, CDR2 SVGIG (reference sequence). Trimming left V 7 bases short and J 0 bases short, with 12 bases between. The CDR3 runs to 14 residues. DNA of the CDR3: TGTGCCTTAACACCAGGCCCAACTAATGAAAAACTGTTTTTT. This translates into CALTPGPTNEKLFF.

This clone was seen just once. The rearrangement uses TRBV6-1 and TRBJ2-5, with D perhaps matching TRBD1 (6 bases). CDR1 MNHNS and CDR2 SASEGT come from the germline V gene. Trimming took off 2 bases at V and 5 bases at J, with 21 bases between the two ends. The CDR3 is 17 amino acids. The CDR3 coding sequence is TGTGCCAGCAGTGAATACTCACAGGGAATACGGCGGGAGACCCAGTACTTC. Translating it yields CASSEYSQGIRRETQYF.

This clone was observed once. The chain recombines TRBV19 with TRBJ1-4; D gene unclear. CDR1 LNHDA and CDR2 SQIVND come from the germline V gene (reference sequence). The CDR3 consists of 13 residues. The ends were cut back, 7 bases at V and 0 bases at J, with 6 bases in the middle. CDR3 sequence (DNA): TGTGCCAGTAAAGAGCCAACTAATGAAAAACTGTTTTTT. Translating it yields CASKEPTNEKLFF.

The chain couples TRBV9 to TRBJ2-7; perhaps TRBD2 as D (5 bases). V lost 4 bases, J lost 5 bases, and 22 bases lay in between. Germline-derived CDR1 and CDR2 are SGDLS and YYNGEE. The CDR3 is 16 amino acids. The CDR3 loop is CASSKGPSGNVNEQYF. DNA of the CDR3: TGTGCCAGCAGCAAAGGCCCCTCCGGGAATGTCAACGAGCAGTACTTC.

The rearrangement uses TRBV30 and TRBJ2-6; D might be TRBD1 (6 bases). Germline CDR1 is GTSNPN and CDR2 is SVGIG (reference sequence). Trimming removed 4 bases from V and 10 bases from J, with 11 bases in between. The CDR3 consists of 12 residues. The CDR3 spells CAWNKDSNVLTF. CDR3 nucleotides: TGTGCCTGGAATAAGGACAGTAACGTCCTGACTTTC.

This clone was observed a few times. The V call is TRBV6-6, the J call TRBJ2-7; TRBD2 might be the D (5 bases). Trimming took 2 bases from V and 3 from J, leaving 11 bases between them. Looked up from germline, CDR1 is MNHNY and CDR2 is SVGAGI (reference sequence). This CDR3 comprises 14 residues. CDR3 residues: CASSYKRIDYEQYF. CDR3 nucleotides: TGTGCCAGCAGTTACAAGCGGATAGACTACGAGCAGTACTTC.

The chain combines TRBV28 with TRBJ2-7; TRBD1 matches 7 bases. Germline trimming cut 5 bases from V and 1 base from J; bases unmatched to any gene: 5. Germline CDR1 reads MDHEN; CDR2 reads SYDVKM. CDR3 length: 14 amino acids. CDR3 amino acids: CASSISRGSYEQYF. The CDR3 DNA reads TGTGCCAGCAGTATTTCCAGGGGGTCCTACGAGCAGTACTTC.

The chain links TRBV5-1 to TRBJ1-2, with a tentative D call TRBD1 (6 bases). Germline V gene sequence: CDR1 SGHRS, CDR2 YFSETQ. V lost 5 bases and J 6 bases, leaving 14 bases between the germline ends. The CDR3 sequence is 13 residues long. The CDR3 spells CASRWTVLDGYTF. The CDR3 DNA follows: TGCGCCAGCAGGTGGACAGTTCTGGATGGCTACACCTTC.

The chain joins TRBV3-1 (or the pseudogene TRBV3-2) to TRBJ1-1; TRBD1 is a possible D gene (5 bases). Germline-derived CDR1 and CDR2 are LGHDT and YNNKEL (reference sequence). This CDR3 contains 15 residues. The V and J ends lost 4 bases and 0 bases respectively, with 12 bases between them. The CDR3 loop reads CASSLRQKMNTEAFF. CDR3 DNA: TGTGCCAGCAGCCTCCGACAGAAAATGAACACTGAAGCTTTCTTT.

The CDR3 DNA reads TGTGCCAGTCTCGTGGGGGGGCCAGATACGCAGTATTTT. Translation: CASLVGGPDTQYF. This chain links TRBV12-3 or TRBV12-4 with TRBJ2-3; weak D call: TRBD2 (7 bases). V was trimmed by 9 bases and J by 4 bases, leaving 14 bases between them. CDR3 length: 13 residues.